The 20 T cell receptor beta chains presented below share a single source sample, sequenced in a study of T cells in Graves' hyperthyroidism and ophthalmopathy. Researchers amplified the TCR beta CDR3 regions from RNA transcripts. The HTBI primer set served for first-round RT-PCR of the TCR CDR3. Via MiXCR, TCRdb re-called the multiplex PCR reads, giving one row per CDR3 protein. The sample contains 540,000 or so distinct CDR3 sequences, 15% to 19% of which appear only once. Sequenced sample: blood. These receptors were taken from a woman aged 30 to 39 with Graves' hyperthyroidism.

This sequence joins TRBV19 and TRBJ1-5; TRBD1 matches 12 bases. CDR1 and CDR2 from the germline V gene are LNHDA and SQIVND (reference sequence). The CDR3 contains 18 residues. With 4 bases clipped from V and 3 bases from J, the junction kept 10 bases outside the gene matches. CDR3 sequence reads: CASSKLPGTGGPNQPQHF. CDR3 bases: TGTGCCAGTAGTAAACTTCCCGGGACAGGGGGCCCCAATCAGCCCCAGCATTTT.

This clonotype has ten or more counts. The chain recombines TRBV12-3 or TRBV12-4 with TRBJ2-3, with 14 positions matching TRBD2. The CDR3 length is 19 residues. The J segment lost 2 bases and the V segment lost 3 bases, leaving 10 bases of the junction unmatched. As DNA, the CDR3 is TGTGCCAGCAGTTTTCCCAGGGGACTAGCGGGAGTACCCACAGATACGCAGTATTTT. Translating it yields CASSFPRGLAGVPTDTQYF.

This clonotype was counted ten times or more. The chain couples TRBV7-2 to TRBJ2-3, with 10 bases aligning to TRBD2. With V trimmed by 6 bases and J by 0 bases, 3 bases remained unmatched. Germline V gene data show CDR1 as SGHTA and CDR2 as FQGNSA. This CDR3 has 15 amino acids. In DNA form, the CDR3 reads TGTGCCAGCAGATCTAGCGGGAGTAGCACAGATACGCAGTATTTT. Translating gives CASRSSGSSTDTQYF.

This clonotype was counted ten times or more. The chain combines TRBV3-1 with TRBJ2-1; D is ambiguous. Germline assignment: CDR1 LGHDT and CDR2 YNNKEL (reference sequence). V lost 0 bases and J lost 9, with 6 bases in between. CDR3 size: 12 residues. This CDR3 reads CASSQDVGEQFF. CDR3 DNA sequence: TGTGCCAGCAGCCAAGACGTGGGTGAGCAGTTCTTC.

This clonotype was counted ten times or more. The chain recombines TRBV29-1 with TRBJ2-1; no definite D call. Per germline, CDR1 SQVTM and CDR2 ANQGSEA. The V gene lost 1 base and the J gene lost 4 bases, with 5 bases spanning the gap. This CDR3 comprises 12 residues. The CDR3 here is CSVEVRYNEQFF. CDR3 bases: TGCAGCGTTGAAGTTAGGTACAATGAGCAGTTCTTC.

This clonotype was picked up many times. J is TRBJ2-1 and V is TRBV29-1, with a possible D match to TRBD2 (7 bases). Looked up from germline, CDR1 is SQVTM and CDR2 is ANQGSEA. The CDR3 consists of 15 residues. V was clipped by 7 bases and J by 0 bases, with 16 bases between them. DNA for the CDR3: TGCAGCGCTGGGGGGGGGCGAAGCTCCTACAATGAGCAGTTCTTC. It is translated as CSAGGGRSSYNEQFF.

This clonotype was detected ten times or more. The V gene is TRBV7-2, the J gene TRBJ2-1, with 7 bases aligning to TRBD2. The CDR3 totals 16 residues. Germline V gene sequence: CDR1 SGHTA, CDR2 FQGNSA. J was trimmed by 0 bases and V by 5 bases; bases with no gene match: 7. CDR3 coding DNA: TGTGCCAGCAGCCGTACTAGCGCAAACTCCTACAATGAGCAGTTCTTC. Amino acids: CASSRTSANSYNEQFF.

At least ten counts were recorded for this clonotype. The rearrangement links TRBV11-2 to TRBJ2-1; TRBD2 matches at 11 bases. The CDR3 sequence is 15 residues long. The V and J ends lost 4 bases and 5 bases, in that order; junction bases with no gene match: 4. Germline V CDR1 and CDR2: SGHAT, FQNNGV. The CDR3 DNA follows: TGTGCCAGCAGCTCGACTAGCGGGGCCAACAATGAGCAGTTCTTC. Its translation: CASSSTSGANNEQFF.

The chain has TRBV5-8 and TRBJ2-1, with D uncertain. Trimming stripped 0 bases from V and 1 base from J, with 8 bases between. The CDR3 consists of 15 residues. Germline V gene data show CDR1 as SGHTS and CDR2 as YDEGEE. As DNA, the CDR3 is TGTGCCAGCAGCTTGGAGCCAGTTTCCTACAATGAGCAGTTCTTC. Translation gives CASSLEPVSYNEQFF. Drawing the rest from reference TRBV5-8 and TRBJ2-1, the complete variable domain is EAGVTQSPTHLIKTRGQQATLRCSPISGHTSVYWYQQALGLGLQFLLWYDEGEERNRGNFPPRFSGRQFPNYSSELNVNALELEDSALYLCASSLEPVSYNEQFFGPGTRLTVL.

This clonotype was seen ten or more times. The chain uses TRBV20-1 and TRBJ2-3; possibly TRBD2 for D (6 bases). The CDR3 is 16 amino acids. The germline V gene encodes CDR1 DFQATT and CDR2 SNEGSKA (reference sequence). Trimming took off 8 bases at V and 0 bases at J, with 21 bases between the two ends. The CDR3 region has the DNA TGCAGTACAACCTCCGGGCTAGCGACTAGCACAGATACGCAGTATTTT. It specifies CSTTSGLATSTDTQYF.

This clonotype appeared many times. The genes are TRBV18 and TRBJ2-1, with TRBD2 matching over 8 bases. The V segment lost 2 bases and the J segment 0 bases; nucleotides outside the gene matches: 6. Germline V gene lookup returns CDR1 KGHSH and CDR2 LQKENI. The CDR3 covers 17 residues. The CDR3: CASSPSLAGPSYNEQFF. The CDR3 bases are TGTGCCAGCTCACCATCCCTAGCGGGTCCCTCCTACAATGAGCAGTTCTTC.

J is TRBJ1-5 and V is TRBV5-1; D unresolved. The CDR3 is 14 residues long. V lost 0 bases and J lost 0, with 4 bases in between. Germline assignment: CDR1 SGHRS and CDR2 YFSETQ. The CDR3 DNA follows: TGCGCCAGCAGCTTGGGACATAGCAATCAGCCCCAGCATTTT. The encoded protein is CASSLGHSNQPQHF.

CDR3 in DNA: TGTGCCACCAGTGACGAGCCGCTCAATGAGCAGTTCTTC. It encodes CATSDEPLNEQFF. V gene TRBV24-1 combines with J gene TRBJ2-1; D gene ambiguous. CDR1 and CDR2 (germline): KGHDR, SFDVKD. Trimming left V 4 bases short and J 6 bases short, with 9 bases between. The CDR3 runs 13 residues.

This clonotype was counted at least ten times. V gene TRBV20-1 combines with J gene TRBJ2-7; TRBD2 matches at 8 bases. Trimming took 0 bases from V and 2 from J; bases not matched to a gene: 6. Germline CDR1 is DFQATT and CDR2 is SNEGSKA (reference sequence). There are 15 residues in the CDR3. This chain's CDR3 is CSARDPAGETYEQYF. The CDR3 nucleotides are TGCAGTGCTAGAGATCCAGCGGGAGAGACCTACGAGCAGTACTTC.

The table lists this clonotype with many counts. CDR3 bases: TGTGCCAGCATGCCGGGACTAGCGGTATACAATGAGCAGTTCTTC. The encoded protein is CASMPGLAVYNEQFF. This sequence joins TRBV2 and TRBJ2-1; TRBD2 agrees at 11 bases. J lost 4 bases, V lost 7 bases, and 6 bases had no gene match. The CDR3 runs 15 residues. Germline V gene data show CDR1 as SNHLY and CDR2 as FYNNEI.

V gene TRBV20-1 combines with J gene TRBJ2-7; 8 bases are shared with TRBD1. V was clipped by 3 bases and J by 3 bases; unmatched bases: 4. The CDR3 contains 13 residues. The V gene's germline CDR1 is DFQATT and CDR2 SNEGSKA (reference sequence). The CDR3 protein is CSAREQGVYEQYF. The DNA of the CDR3 is TGCAGTGCTAGGGAACAGGGGGTCTACGAGCAGTACTTC.

This clonotype was detected many times. This chain connects TRBV27 to TRBJ1-2, with a possible D match to TRBD1 (5 bases). CDR3 length equals 14 residues. V was cut by 3 bases and J by 0 bases, with 8 bases left in between. Germline CDR1 and CDR2: MNHEY and SMNVEV (reference sequence). The DNA for the CDR3 is TGTGCCAGCAGTTTCGGGGGTCCTAACTATGGCTACACCTTC. It is translated as CASSFGGPNYGYTF.

The sample holds many counts of this clonotype. The gene calls are TRBV20-1 and TRBJ2-3; 9 positions agree with TRBD1. Germline V gives CDR1 DFQATT, CDR2 SNEGSKA (reference sequence). J gave up 3 bases and V 5 bases, and 6 bases lay outside the gene matches. The CDR3 runs 14 residues. In DNA, the CDR3 is TGCAGTGCTTGCCGGGACAGGGAAACAGATACGCAGTATTTT. Protein product: CSACRDRETDTQYF.

At least ten counts were recorded for this clonotype. The V gene is TRBV6-1, the J gene TRBJ2-7; possibly TRBD1 or TRBD2 for D (5 bases each). From germline, CDR1 is MNHNS and CDR2 SASEGT. This CDR3 spans 14 amino acids. Trimming left V 4 bases short and J 0 bases short, with 10 bases between. The CDR3 region is CASSGRDRSYEQYF. In nucleotides, the CDR3 is TGTGCCAGCAGTGGCCGGGACCGCTCCTACGAGCAGTACTTC.

CDR3 residues: CASSFPSRDRGSTYEQYF. In DNA form, the CDR3 reads TGTGCCAGCAGTTTCCCTTCCCGGGACAGGGGAAGCACCTACGAGCAGTACTTC. This chain joins TRBV28 and TRBJ2-7; 10 bases line up with TRBD1. V lost 3 bases, J lost 2 bases, and 13 bases stayed unmatched. This CDR3 is 18 amino acids long. Germline CDR1 is MDHEN and CDR2 is SYDVKM.